This paragraph reports one T cell receptor (beta chain). This specimen comes from a study of blood T cell repertoires in COVID-19. This table comes from immunoSEQ multiplex PCR, and its TCRdb copy is limited to in-frame clones, with some not included. The table lists some 260,000 clones, about 91% of them singletons. The germline V gene encodes CDR1 SNHLY and CDR2 FYNNEI. The length of the CDR3 is 14 residues. Unmatched junction bases numbered 7, after V lost 6 bases and J lost 6 bases. V and J are TRBV2 and TRBJ1-2; 10 nucleotides agree with TRBD1. The receptor was derived from a man aged 80 or over with acute or convalescent COVID-19. The sample comprised peripheral blood. The CDR3 coding sequence is TGTGCCAGCAGCCCCGGACAGGGGGTAAATGGCTACACCTTC. Residues: CASSPGQGVNGYTF.